These 16 T cell receptor beta chains came from one sample sequenced in a study of cytomegalovirus exposure and HLA in healthy donors. PCR employed 60 Vbeta and 13 Jbeta primers. The protocol was immunoSEQ multiplex PCR, while the TCRdb copy is restricted to in-frame clones and leaves out a portion. The table includes roughly 230,000 clones, 78% detected once. Sequenced: PBMCs. Receptors originate from a boy aged 5-17 years in good health and CMV-seronegative.

The table lists this clone with a count of one. J is TRBJ1-1 and V is TRBV19; no clear D. Between the trimmed V and J ends, which lost 5 bases and 1 base, there was a span of 14 bases. There are 15 residues in the CDR3. CDR1 is LNHDA and CDR2 is SQIVND in the germline V gene (reference sequence). The CDR3 nucleotides read TGTGCCAGTAGTGAGGTCGCATCCCAGAACACTGAAGCTTTCTTT. It codes for CASSEVASQNTEAFF.

In its sample, this clone was seen once. The chain has TRBV5-1 and TRBJ2-3; 9 bases are shared with TRBD2. With 2 bases clipped from V and 0 bases from J, the junction kept 1 base outside the gene matches. The CDR3 spans 15 residues. Per the germline V gene, CDR1 is SGHRS and CDR2 is YFSETQ. The CDR3 reads CASSFSGSSTDTQYF. In nucleotides, the CDR3 is TGCGCCAGCAGCTTTAGCGGGAGTAGCACAGATACGCAGTATTTT.

The rearrangement joins TRBV2 to TRBJ2-7; 13 nucleotides match TRBD2. The germline gives CDR1 SNHLY, CDR2 FYNNEI. The CDR3 runs to 13 residues. V dropped 8 bases and J dropped 11; count of bases not matched to a gene: 9. CDR3 in DNA: TGTGCCAGCGGCGGGACTAGCGGGACCGAAGAGTACTTC. Translation: CASGGTSGTEEYF.

This sequence joins TRBV30 and TRBJ1-4, with 8 bases lining up with TRBD1. The CDR3 sequence is 14 residues long. In germline, CDR1 is GTSNPN, CDR2 SVGIG (reference sequence). V trimming: 0 bases; J trimming: 8 bases; junction bases outside the gene matches: 5. The CDR3 DNA follows: TGTGCCTGGAGTGTACAGGGGGGTGGGGAAAAACTGTTTTTT. It translates to CAWSVQGGGEKLFF. The whole variable domain, filled in from reference TRBV30 and TRBJ1-4, reads SQTIHQWPATLVQPVGSPLSLECTVEGTSNPNLYWYRQAAGRGLQLLFYSVGIGQISSEVPQNLSASRPQDRQFILSSKKLLLSDSGFYLCAWSVQGGGEKLFFGSGTQLSVL.

This clone was seen only a few times. The V call is TRBV2, the J call TRBJ2-5; possible D gene TRBD2, 5 bases. This CDR3 spans 14 amino acids. Trimming took off 4 bases at V and 5 bases at J, with 14 bases between the two ends. Germline CDR1 reads SNHLY; CDR2 reads FYNNEI. The CDR3 DNA reads TGTGCCAGCAGTGCTAGCCGGGTAAAGGAGACCCAGTACTTC. It translates to CASSASRVKETQYF.

The V call is TRBV6-5, the J call TRBJ1-2, with 8 nucleotides matching TRBD1. V shed 4 bases and J 12 bases; nucleotides not matched to a gene: 7. The CDR3 runs 12 residues. The V gene's germline CDR1 is MNHEY and CDR2 SVGAGI. DNA for the CDR3: TGTGCCAGCAGTTCCGGGACAGGCTATAACACCTTC. This codes for CASSSGTGYNTF.

The chain couples TRBV7-2 to TRBJ2-5; TRBD2 aligns across 8 bases. CDR3 length: 17 amino acids. V lost 0 bases and J lost 2; bases outside the gene matches: 8. The germline gives CDR1 SGHTA, CDR2 FQGNSA. As DNA, the CDR3 is TGTGCCAGCAGCTTAGCGCCGATAGCGGGACCTCAAGAGACCCAGTACTTC. Protein product: CASSLAPIAGPQETQYF. The full variable domain, in which reference TRBV7-2 and TRBJ2-5 provide the parts outside the CDR3, is GAGVSQSPSNKVTEKGKDVELRCDPISGHTALYWYRQSLGQGLEFLIYFQGNSAPDKSGLPSDRFSAERTGGSVSTLTIQRTQQEDSAVYLCASSLAPIAGPQETQYFGPGTRLLVL.

The rearrangement uses TRBV11-3 and TRBJ1-1, with TRBD1 identical over 7 bases. After removal of 5 bases from V and 0 bases from J, the junction contained 15 bases not matched to a gene. The V gene's germline CDR1 is SGHNT and CDR2 YENEEA. This CDR3 region has 18 residues. The CDR3 loop reads CASSPWWRTGLMNTEAFF. Written as DNA, the CDR3 is TGTGCCAGCAGCCCCTGGTGGCGGACAGGTCTCATGAACACTGAAGCTTTCTTT.

This chain uses TRBV9 with TRBJ1-1, with TRBD1 matching over 8 bases. The germline V gene encodes CDR1 SGDLS and CDR2 YYNGEE. The CDR3 is 15 residues long. The trim removed 0 bases at V and 2 bases at J, leaving 3 bases unmatched. The DNA for the CDR3 is TGTGCCAGCAGCGTAGCGGGACAGGTAAACACTGAAGCTTTCTTT. Its protein product is CASSVAGQVNTEAFF. Together with reference TRBV9 and TRBJ1-1, the CDR3 gives the full variable domain: DSGVTQTPKHLITATGQRVTLRCSPRSGDLSVYWYQQSLDQGLQFLIQYYNGEERAKGNILERFSAQQFPDLHSELNLSSLELGDSALYFCASSVAGQVNTEAFFGQGTRLTVV.

The chain links TRBV9 to TRBJ2-3, with 9 positions matching TRBD2. Losses at the gene ends were 0 bases for V and 2 bases for J; bases not matched to a gene: 4. Germline CDR1 reads SGDLS; CDR2 reads YYNGEE. The CDR3 loop spans 16 amino acids. The CDR3 sequence: CASSVVGGRATDTQYF. CDR3 nucleotides: TGTGCCAGCAGCGTAGTTGGCGGGAGGGCCACAGATACGCAGTATTTT.

The J gene is TRBJ2-5, the V gene TRBV2, with D hard to call. Trimming removed 6 bases from V and 11 bases from J, with 13 bases in between. The CDR3 is 11 residues long. The V gene's germline CDR1 is SNHLY and CDR2 FYNNEI. CDR3 DNA: TGTGCCAGCAGCGACCCTACTATTCAGTACTTC. This gives the protein CASSDPTIQYF.

The chain joins TRBV11-3 to TRBJ2-7; D is possibly TRBD1 (6 bases). Germline values: CDR1 SGHNT, CDR2 YENEEA. V shed 5 bases and J shed 3 bases, with 17 bases lying between them. This CDR3 is 15 amino acids long. The CDR3 sequence is CASSPGTTILYEQYF. In DNA form, the CDR3 reads TGTGCCAGCAGCCCCGGGACAACTATCCTCTACGAGCAGTACTTC. Full variable domain (remainder filled in from reference TRBV11-3 and TRBJ2-7): EAGVVQSPRYKIIEKKQPVAFWCNPISGHNTLYWYLQNLGQGPELLIRYENEEAVDDSQLPKDRFSAERLKGVDSTLKIQPAELGDSAVYLCASSPGTTILYEQYFGPGTRLTVT.

The V call is TRBV19, the J call TRBJ1-2; TRBD1 agrees at 7 bases. Germline trimming cut 5 bases from V and 4 bases from J; bases unmatched to any gene: 7. The CDR3 loop spans 14 amino acids. The germline CDR1 and CDR2 sequences are LNHDA and SQIVND (reference sequence). The CDR3 here is CASSPQNRGYGYTF. The CDR3 bases are TGTGCCAGTAGTCCTCAGAACAGGGGCTATGGCTACACCTTC.

The V gene is TRBV6-1, the J gene TRBJ2-6; D is undetermined. This CDR3 has 14 amino acids. Germline values: CDR1 MNHNS, CDR2 SASEGT. Trimming took 10 bases from V and 2 from J, leaving 12 bases between them. The CDR3 sequence is CATEEVPGANVLTF. The DNA of the CDR3 is TGTGCCACCGAGGAAGTCCCTGGGGCCAACGTCCTGACTTTC.

The rearrangement joins TRBV5-1 to TRBJ2-5; the match to TRBD2 covers 8 bases. Germline lookup yields CDR1 SGHRS and CDR2 YFSETQ. The CDR3 is made up of 14 amino acids. After removal of 7 bases from V and 1 base from J, the junction contained 6 bases not matched to a gene. As DNA, the CDR3 is TGCGCCAGCTCGTGGACTAGCCGCCAAGAGACCCAGTACTTC. Residues: CASSWTSRQETQYF.

This sequence joins TRBV4-2 and TRBJ2-2, with 10 bases that match TRBD2. Germline-derived CDR1 and CDR2 are LGHNA and YNFKEQ. The V and J ends lost 8 bases and 4 bases, in that order; junction bases with no gene match: 10. The CDR3 totals 16 residues. The CDR3: CASGRSGRLVTGELFF. In DNA, the CDR3 is TGTGCCAGCGGGCGTAGCGGGAGGTTAGTCACCGGGGAGCTGTTTTTT.